This TCR beta chain was documented in a study of long-term antiretroviral therapy in people with HIV. Overall study findings and caveats: Diversity increased after ART yet remained lower than in transplant donor controls. Specimens of blood were obtained during 2004 to 2017, possibly under older ART regimens. Clonotypes expanded prior to ART showed repertoire dominance at all sampled time points.

As regards this clone: Its antigen is unknown.

The assay, immunoSEQ v3.0, was run at survey level. Some clones are missing from TCRdb's copy, which holds only in-frame ones; the method was immunoSEQ multiplex PCR. The sample lists approximately 14,000 clones, more than 80% occurring once. United States facilities provided treatment to all participants with HIV. The CDR3 runs to 12 residues. Deletions cut 2 bases from V and 4 bases from J, with 3 bases between. From germline, CDR1 is SGHNT and CDR2 YYREEE (reference sequence). The specimen was unsorted PBMCs, collected 3.2 years before starting antiretroviral therapy. This clonotype was sampled from a man aged 35-49 years with HIV. The chain employs TRBV5-4 and TRBJ2-2, with D unresolved. The CDR3 loop reads CASSFGTGELFF. The CDR3 DNA reads as TGTGCCAGCAGCTTTGGCACCGGGGAGCTGTTTTTT.